The next 9 T cell receptor beta chains were all read from a single sample in a study of shared clonotypes between healthy human individuals. This table comes from immunoSEQ multiplex PCR, and its TCRdb copy is limited to in-frame clones, with some not included. The sample holds over a million clones; over 95% are singletons and the top ten take 1% to 1.5%. What was sequenced was naive CD4+ T cells sorted from blood. This sample's subset: CD45RA+ positively selected. These receptors all come from a young man in good health.

The chain has TRBV28 and TRBJ1-1, with D tentatively TRBD1 (6 bases). Between the trimmed V and J ends, which lost 7 bases and 2 bases, there was a span of 17 bases. The CDR3 consists of 15 residues. Per germline, CDR1 MDHEN and CDR2 SYDVKM. The CDR3 region has the DNA TGTGCCAGCACCTCTCCGGACAGTCGAAACACTGAAGCTTTCTTT. It encodes CASTSPDSRNTEAFF.

The V call is TRBV7-2, the J call TRBJ1-2, with D possibly matching TRBD1 (5 bases). The V end lost 4 bases, the J end lost 4 bases, and 10 bases lay between the germline ends. Germline lookup yields CDR1 SGHTA and CDR2 FQGNSA. The CDR3 has 13 residues. The DNA for the CDR3 is TGTGCCAGCAGCTCGTACAGGAGCTATGGCTACACCTTC. Translated, it gives CASSSYRSYGYTF.

The chain links TRBV7-8 to TRBJ2-5; TRBD2 matches at 7 bases. The CDR3 runs to 15 residues. The trim removed 2 bases at V and 3 bases at J, leaving 6 bases unmatched. CDR1 and CDR2 from the germline V gene are SGHVS and FQNEAQ. The CDR3 nucleotides are TGTGCCAGCAGCTTACCTGCGGGAGCAGAAGAGACCCAGTACTTC. Its protein is CASSLPAGAEETQYF.

The chain recombines TRBV7-6 with TRBJ2-1; D not certain. The CDR3 is 16 residues long. Per germline, CDR1 SGHVS and CDR2 FNYEAQ. Between the trimmed V and J ends, which lost 1 base and 7 bases, there was a span of 17 bases. The DNA for the CDR3 is TGTGCCAGCAGCTTAGATGCGGAACCCGGTAGGAATGAGCAGTTCTTC. Translated, it gives CASSLDAEPGRNEQFF.

This chain joins TRBV19 and TRBJ1-4; D not certain. The CDR3 runs to 13 residues. Per the germline V gene, CDR1 is LNHDA and CDR2 is SQIVND (reference sequence). V dropped 5 bases and J dropped 0 bases, with 4 bases sitting between them. CDR3 bases: TGTGCCAGTAGTGGCGCAACTAATGAAAAACTGTTTTTT. Translated, it gives CASSGATNEKLFF.

In nucleotides, the CDR3 is TGTGCCAGCAGCGTAGCCCGAAACGGCGGGAGATGGGGTGAGCAGTTCTTC. It encodes CASSVARNGGRWGEQFF. The rearrangement uses TRBV9 and TRBJ2-1; the match to TRBD2 covers 7 bases. The CDR3 spans 17 residues. V dropped 0 bases and J dropped 9; count of bases not matched to a gene: 15. Germline V gene lookup returns CDR1 SGDLS and CDR2 YYNGEE.

This chain uses TRBV19 with TRBJ2-7; 12 nucleotides align to TRBD2. Germline assignment: CDR1 LNHDA and CDR2 SQIVND (reference sequence). The CDR3 is 15 residues long. V gave up 3 bases and J gave up 6 bases; unmatched junction bases: 6. This chain's CDR3 is CASSIVGLAGLEQYF. CDR3 in DNA: TGTGCCAGTAGTATCGTAGGACTAGCGGGGCTCGAGCAGTACTTC.

On this clone: Additional DNA sequences in this sample encode the identical CDR3. The CDR3 loop is CASSRGANEKLFF. The CDR3 DNA reads as TGCGCCAGCAGTCGTGGGGCTAATGAAAAACTGTTTTTT. V usage is TRBV23-1 and J usage is TRBJ1-4; no clear D gene. TRBV23-1 is assigned to the ORF class and has an uncertain function. Deletions cut 4 bases from V and 3 bases from J, with 6 bases between. CDR3 length: 13 residues.

To note about this clone: Other nucleotide sequences in the sample specify the same CDR3. The chain links TRBV9 to TRBJ2-7; D possibly uses TRBD1 or TRBD2 (5 bases each). V lost 0 bases and J 2 bases, leaving 9 bases between the germline ends. Looked up from germline, CDR1 is SGDLS and CDR2 is YYNGEE. The CDR3 extends over 14 amino acids. CDR3 nucleotide sequence: TGTGCCAGCAGCGTAGGCCAGGGAGCCTACGAGCAGTACTTC. Residues: CASSVGQGAYEQYF. The whole variable domain, filled in from reference TRBV9 and TRBJ2-7, reads DSGVTQTPKHLITATGQRVTLRCSPRSGDLSVYWYQQSLDQGLQFLIQYYNGEERAKGNILERFSAQQFPDLHSELNLSSLELGDSALYFCASSVGQGAYEQYFGPGTRLTVT.